This T cell receptor beta chain was retrieved from a study of blood T cell repertoires in COVID-19. Turning to the study itself: Sources were T cells, B-cell-depleted T cells, or PBMCs; the material itself was cDNA or gDNA.

CDR1 is MNHEY, CDR2 SMNVEV, per germline (reference sequence). This CDR3 is built from 15 residues. Trimming stripped 5 bases from V and 2 bases from J, with 14 bases between. This clone was detected ten times or more. Some clones are missing from TCRdb's copy, which holds only in-frame ones; the method was immunoSEQ multiplex PCR. The table has about 290,000 clones, around nine tenths seen once. The chain links TRBV27 to TRBJ2-3; no firm D call. Sequencing was done on a sample of peripheral blood. The sequence came from a woman aged 25-40 years with COVID-19, enrolled during active disease. CDR3 in amino acids: CASSPLTLSTDTQYF. In nucleotides, the CDR3 is TGTGCCAGCAGTCCGCTGACACTTTCCACAGATACGCAGTATTTT.